This TCR beta chain originates from a study of T cell responses to AZD1222 COVID-19 vaccine. Clones were sequenced by immunoSEQ multiplex PCR, and TCRdb holds only the in-frame ones, with some missing. The sample records 120,000 or so clones, roughly 85% being singletons. The CDR3 has 13 amino acids. The germline CDR1 and CDR2 sequences are MDHEN and SYDVKM. V was pared by 6 bases and J by 6 bases, with 14 bases between. Concerning this clone: Its antigen is unknown.

Broader study findings: The repertoires were collected only after the peak T cell response. Females made up more of the donors, who were largely white British, and clonal diversity may have come out too low. In the spike-specific TCR repertoire, nearly half reportedly target unmutated variant regions. Elevations in Spike-specific TCR breadth and depth followed administration of two AZD1222 doses.

This specimen was peripheral blood, taken on day 0 of AZD1222 vaccination. The V gene is TRBV28, the J gene TRBJ1-2; possible D gene TRBD1, 5 bases. This TCR was recovered from an adult in good health. CDR3: CASRDRGRDGYTF. In DNA, the CDR3 is TGTGCCAGCAGAGACCGGGGCCGCGATGGCTACACCTTC.